The 10 T cell receptor beta chains listed next were all sequenced from one sample in a study of CDR3 diversity in severe acne. TCRdb independently ran MiXCR on the PCR reads; one entry per CDR3 protein. The sample records about 84,000 distinct CDR3 sequences, 51% being singletons. The specimen sequenced was blood. The receptors shown here come from a male donor in good health, without acne.

This clonotype was seen repeatedly, ten times or more. The V call is TRBV4-2, the J call TRBJ1-1; D is uncertain. CDR1 LGHNA and CDR2 YNFKEQ come from the germline V gene. The V end was cut by 5 bases, the J end by 1 base, with 11 bases between. There are 14 residues in the CDR3. This chain's CDR3 is CASSYSTGNTEAFF. In DNA form, the CDR3 reads TGTGCCAGCAGCTATTCGACGGGGAACACTGAAGCTTTCTTT.

As to this clonotype: The conserved final phenylalanine or tryptophan is absent from the CDR3, which likely points to a read error. It is unclear where the CDR3 begins or ends on the DNA, so no DNA is shown, and the CDR3 is as TCRdb lists it. CDR3 loop: CASSGRTR. The V call is TRBV7-9, the J call TRBJ2-6; the table's D call, TRBD2, was not checked against the DNA. Germline-derived CDR1 and CDR2 are SEHNR and FQNEAQ (reference sequence). The CDR3 is 8 residues long, ends included.

For this clonotype: At one end the junction does not follow the germline gene, possibly because of a read error. The V call is TRBV12-3 or TRBV12-4, the J call TRBJ2-7; TRBD2 might be the D (6 bases). The CDR3 covers 14 residues. CDR3 nucleotides: TGTGCCAGCAGATTAGCGGAACCTTCCGGCGAGCAGTACTTC. It yields the protein CASRLAEPSGEQYF.

The V gene is TRBV28, the J gene TRBJ1-4; TRBD1 is a possible D gene (6 bases). Germline values: CDR1 MDHEN, CDR2 SYDVKM. V lost 4 bases, J lost 2 bases, and 11 bases lay in between. The CDR3 has 15 amino acids. The CDR3 nucleotides are TGTGCCAGCAGTTCGGGGGGCGCGACTAATGAAAAACTGTTTTTT. Its protein is CASSSGGATNEKLFF.

This clonotype was detected once. The chain is built from TRBV7-3 and TRBJ2-7; 9 nucleotides align to TRBD1. This CDR3 contains 16 residues. V trimming: 5 bases; J trimming: 1 base; junction bases outside the gene matches: 9. The germline V gene encodes CDR1 SGHTA and CDR2 FQGTGA. This chain's CDR3 is CASSPGDRVLSYEQYF. The CDR3 nucleotides read TGTGCCAGCAGCCCCGGGGACAGGGTTTTGTCCTACGAGCAGTACTTC.

This clonotype was detected ten times or more. The V and J genes are TRBV14 and TRBJ1-3; D is unclear. The CDR3 covers 13 residues. CDR1 SGHDN and CDR2 FVKESK come from the germline V gene. Deletions cut 4 bases from V and 0 bases from J, with 4 bases between. CDR3 sequence reads: CASSPDSGNTIYF. Here the CDR3 DNA reads TGTGCCAGCAGCCCGGACTCTGGAAACACCATATATTTT.

In its sample, this clonotype was seen many times. V and J are TRBV12-3 or TRBV12-4 and TRBJ1-6; the D is unclear. V lost 6 bases and J 8 bases, leaving 8 bases between the germline ends. This CDR3 is built from 12 residues. This CDR3 reads CASSPSYSPLHF. The CDR3 region has the DNA TGTGCCAGCAGCCCTTCGTATTCACCCCTCCACTTT.

The chain uses TRBV10-3 and TRBJ1-1; D gene uncertain. CDR1 and CDR2 (germline): ENHRY, SYGVKD. This CDR3 contains 12 residues. Trimming stripped 10 bases from V and 3 bases from J, with 12 bases between. The chain's CDR3 is CATGLFDTEAFF. For the CDR3, the DNA is TGTGCCACCGGTCTTTTCGACACTGAAGCTTTCTTT.

This clonotype was recorded at least ten times. This chain links TRBV19 with TRBJ2-1; D is perhaps TRBD2 (5 bases). There are 15 residues in the CDR3. Germline V gene sequence: CDR1 LNHDA, CDR2 SQIVND (reference sequence). The V gene lost 3 bases and the J gene lost 0 bases, with 9 bases spanning the gap. CDR3 amino acids: CASSISGSSYNEQFF. The CDR3 DNA follows: TGTGCCAGTAGTATCTCGGGGAGCTCCTACAATGAGCAGTTCTTC.

This clonotype has at least ten counts. The genes are TRBV4-1 and TRBJ2-7; TRBD2 aligns across 8 bases. With V trimmed by 1 base and J by 0 bases, 5 bases remained unmatched. This CDR3 is 16 amino acids long. Looked up from germline, CDR1 is MGHRA and CDR2 is YSYEKL. Here the CDR3 reads CASSQATGTSSYEQYF. In nucleotides, the CDR3 is TGCGCCAGCAGCCAAGCGACCGGGACTAGCTCCTACGAGCAGTACTTC.